This section outlines one TCR beta chain sequence together with its context. Its target is unknown. Sequencing used immunoSEQ multiplex PCR; TCRdb keeps in-frame clones, though not all of them. The data hold hundreds of thousands of clones, with roughly 84% observed a single time. Stated treatment: about 20 received Ad26.COV2.S at low or high dose, single or two shots; roughly 5 received placebo; per-sample allocation not given. The samples date from day 63 after the first vaccine or placebo injection. Boston hosted the donor, who was an adult aged 18-55 years. Vaccination employed an Ad26 vector expressing the Wuhan-strain SARS-CoV-2 spike. These data come from a study of Ad26.COV2.S vaccination and SARS-CoV-2 variants. General study points: People who got the vaccine or the placebo had similar non-spike TCR breadth. Marked by substantial breadth, spike-specific CD8+ and CD4+ T cell responses were reportedly seen after vaccination.

This CDR3 comprises 16 residues. Between the trimmed V and J ends, which lost 4 bases and 0 bases, there was a span of 13 bases. Germline-derived CDR1 and CDR2 are SGHVS and FQNEAQ. V is TRBV7-8 and J is TRBJ1-3; D ambiguous. This TCR came from a person between 18 and 60 years old who received the Ad26.COV2.S COVID-19 vaccine or a placebo. The material was peripheral blood, obtained in a trial of Ad26.COV2.S vaccine versus placebo. This chain's CDR3 is CASSSGPERSGNTIYF. In DNA, the CDR3 is TGTGCCAGCAGCTCCGGCCCGGAACGCTCTGGAAACACCATATATTTT.